This TCR beta chain originates from a study of T-cell reconstitution after alpha-beta-depleted transplantation in children. It was with unique molecular identifiers that the TCRbeta library was prepared. MiXCR was run by TCRdb on the PCR reads, yielding one entry per CDR3 protein. The repertoire holds approximately 1,000,000 distinct CDR3 sequences, with around 30% as singletons. This clonotype was detected a few times. Its antigen is still unknown. The study, taken as a whole, reports: Some patients owed their high day-60 TCRbeta diversity to surviving recipient T cells and thymic progenitors. Hyperexpanded clones declined; after one year, newly produced T cells mostly supplied diversity.

The receptor was isolated from a boy under two years old who had a stem cell transplant for SCID, so the T cells may come from the graft donor. Sequencing was performed on PBMCs, mostly from graft donor cells, taken 360 days after TCRalphabeta/CD19-depleted stem cell transplant.

The CDR3 bases are TGCAGTGCAGCCGATGTTGGGACGGGCACCGGGGAGCTGTTTTTT. Its protein product is CSAADVGTGTGELFF. The chain employs TRBV20-1 and TRBJ2-2, with D possibly being TRBD1 or TRBD2 (5 bases each). Germline V gives CDR1 DFQATT, CDR2 SNEGSKA (reference sequence). The CDR3 contains 15 residues. With 6 bases removed from V and 4 bases from J, the gap between germline ends came to 18 bases.